Listed below are T cell receptor beta chains from one sample, sequenced in a study of Ad26.COV2.S vaccination and SARS-CoV-2 variants. Assay used: immunoSEQ multiplex PCR; TCRdb lists only in-frame clones, some missing. In the table there are about 460,000 clones, approximately 90% of which are singletons. Sequences were derived from peripheral blood, sampled in a trial of Ad26.COV2.S vaccine versus placebo. These receptors all stem from a person aged 18-65 years who received the Ad26.COV2.S COVID-19 vaccine or a placebo. Both conserved end residues are part of each CDR3. Fields, in order: V gene, CDR3 length, clone size, D gene, J gene, CDR3 DNA, CDR3 protein. D genes are given only for firm matches. Clone size is given for some rows only: seen once, a few or many times, or a class if the clone is expanded.

>TRBV2|13|few|TRBD1|TRBJ1-5
TGTGCCAGCAACCGGGACAGATCACAGCCCCAGCATTTT
CASNRDRSQPQHF
>TRBV3-1/TRBV3-2|14|.|TRBD2|TRBJ2-1
TGTGCCAGCAGCCAAGGTGGCTCGGCGGGAGAGGGGTTCTTC
CASSQGGSAGEGFF
>TRBV27|17|.|TRBD2|TRBJ2-2
TGTGCCAGCAGTTCGTTAGCGGGAGGGCCAGACACCGGGGAGCTGTTTTTT
CASSSLAGGPDTGELFF
>TRBV13|15|.|TRBD1|TRBJ2-2
TGTGCCAGCAGCCCCCGGACAGGGTTCCTCGGGGAGCTGTTTTTT
CASSPRTGFLGELFF
>TRBV30|13|.|TRBD1|TRBJ2-4
TGTGCCTACCGGGACAGGGGGAGAAACATTCAGTACTTC
CAYRDRGRNIQYF
>TRBV5-1|14|.|.|TRBJ1-2
TGCGCCAGCAGCTTGGGCCAGAATAACTATGGCTACACCTTC
CASSLGQNNYGYTF
>TRBV6-5|15|.|.|TRBJ1-2
TGTGCCAGCAGTTACCGGTCAGCCGGAAACTATGGCTACACCTTC
CASSYRSAGNYGYTF
>TRBV29-1|14|.|.|TRBJ1-3
TGCAGCGTTGAAGATCCGGGCTCTGGAAACACCATATATTTT
CSVEDPGSGNTIYF
>TRBV4-1|16|.|TRBD2|TRBJ2-5
TGCGCCAGCAGCCAAGGACTAGCGGGGGGGGAAGAGACCCAGTACTTC
CASSQGLAGGEETQYF
>TRBV28|12|few|.|TRBJ1-2
TGTGCCAGCAGTTTGGCTCGGGCCGGCTACACCTTC
CASSLARAGYTF
>TRBV18|17|.|.|TRBJ1-4
TGTGCCAGCTCACCAATCACAGGTTTTCTAACTAATGAAAAACTGTTTTTT
CASSPITGFLTNEKLFF
>TRBV5-1|14|.|TRBD1|TRBJ1-1
TGCGCCAGCAGCTTTTGGACAGGGAGCACTGAAGCTTTCTTT
CASSFWTGSTEAFF
>TRBV3-1/TRBV3-2|15|.|.|TRBJ1-2
TGTGCCAGCAGCCCTCAGACTAACGCTAACTATGGCTACACCTTC
CASSPQTNANYGYTF
>TRBV7-9|14|.|.|TRBJ1-2
TGTGCCAGCAGCTTCCTGGGAGAGAACTATGGCTACACCTTC
CASSFLGENYGYTF
>TRBV6-6|15|.|.|TRBJ1-1
TGTGCCAGCAGTTACTCCCAGGGGAAGATGTCTGAAGCTTTCTTT
CASSYSQGKMSEAFF
>TRBV5-4|15|.|TRBD2|TRBJ2-1
TGTGCCAGCAGCCGAACTAGCGGGTTTTTCAATGAGCAGTTCTTC
CASSRTSGFFNEQFF
>TRBV7-8|16|.|.|TRBJ1-6
TGTGCCAGCAGCCAACGGGGGTGGGCCACCAATTCACCCCTCCACTTT
CASSQRGWATNSPLHF
>TRBV14|15|once|TRBD1|TRBJ2-7
TGTGCCAGCAGCCAATGGGGGACAGGGTCTTACGAGCAGTACTTC
CASSQWGTGSYEQYF
>TRBV2|14|.|.|TRBJ2-3
TGTGCCAGCAATCGGCTAGCCGACGGAGATACGCAGTATTTT
CASNRLADGDTQYF
>TRBV5-1|17|.|TRBD2|TRBJ2-3
TGCGCCAGCAGCTTGACGACTAGCGCGATAAACACAGATACGCAGTATTTT
CASSLTTSAINTDTQYF
>TRBV7-9|13|.|.|TRBJ1-1
TGTGCCAGCAGCTTATCTGTGAACACTGAAGCTTTCTTT
CASSLSVNTEAFF
>TRBV9|18|once|TRBD1|TRBJ2-7
TGTGCCAGCAGCTTAGAATCCGGGACAGGGGGCATCAATTACGAGCAGTACTTC
CASSLESGTGGINYEQYF
>TRBV30|12|.|.|TRBJ1-1
TGTGCCTGGAGTGTGCGGAACACTGAAGCTTTCTTT
CAWSVRNTEAFF
>TRBV19|14|.|.|TRBJ2-7
TGTGCCAGTAGTATAGGGGGGAGCTCCTACGAGCAGTACTTC
CASSIGGSSYEQYF